Shown below are 30 T cell receptor beta chains from a single sample sequenced in a study of blood T cell repertoires in COVID-19. TCRdb keeps only in-frame clones here, not all; method: immunoSEQ multiplex PCR. The data hold approximately 190,000 clones, with 65% to 85% observed a single time. The sequencing sample was made of peripheral blood. These receptors all stem from a man aged 60 to 75 with active or convalescent COVID-19.

The chain recombines TRBV18 with TRBJ2-5, with D hard to call. Trimming took off 0 bases at V and 5 bases at J, with 4 bases between the two ends. Germline V gene data show CDR1 as KGHSH and CDR2 as LQKENI. The CDR3 contains 12 residues. CDR3 bases: TGTGCCAGCTCACCACCGCGGGAGACCCAGTACTTC. This gives the protein CASSPPRETQYF.

The chain carries TRBV28 and TRBJ2-1, with D possibly TRBD2 on 5 matching bases. The CDR3 is 10 amino acids. The germline gives CDR1 MDHEN, CDR2 SYDVKM. V was shortened by 8 bases and J by 7 bases, with 6 bases between the two germline ends. Here the CDR3 DNA reads TGTGCCAGCGGGAGAAATGAGCAGTTCTTC. This translates into CASGRNEQFF.

Points on this clone: Mismatch with germline at one junction end may stem from a read error. V gene TRBV19 combines with J gene TRBJ2-5; 7 bases line up with TRBD2. CDR3 length: 13 amino acids. Germline V gene sequence: CDR1 LNHDA, CDR2 SQIVND (reference sequence). CDR3 bases: TGTGCCAGTAGTATAGACAGCGGGGAGACTCAGTACTTC. This codes for CASSIDSGETQYF.

The chain has TRBV28 and TRBJ2-5, with D possibly being TRBD2 (6 bases). Trimming removed 2 bases from V and 6 bases from J, with 16 bases in between. CDR1 MDHEN and CDR2 SYDVKM come from the germline V gene. The CDR3 has 15 residues. CDR3 residues: CASSLPLSGTQTQYF. The CDR3 bases are TGTGCCAGCAGTTTACCGCTTTCCGGGACTCAGACCCAGTACTTC. Combining the CDR3 with reference TRBV28 and TRBJ2-5 gives the whole variable domain DVKVTQSSRYLVKRTGEKVFLECVQDMDHENMFWYRQDPGLGLRLIYFSYDVKMKEKGDIPEGYSVSREKKERFSLILESASTNQTSMYLCASSLPLSGTQTQYFGPGTRLLVL.

The chain joins TRBV9 to TRBJ2-7, with TRBD2 identical over 7 bases. V lost 1 base, J lost 7 bases, and 8 bases stayed unmatched. The CDR3 runs to 14 residues. The V gene's germline CDR1 is SGDLS and CDR2 YYNGEE. The CDR3 here is CASSVTAGAWEQYF. The CDR3 coding sequence is TGTGCCAGCAGCGTAACGGCGGGAGCGTGGGAGCAGTACTTC.

This clone was seen more than once but under ten times. The genes are TRBV6-5 and TRBJ1-5, with TRBD1 matching over 9 bases. Germline V gene sequence: CDR1 MNHEY, CDR2 SVGAGI. This CDR3 has 14 residues. The V gene end was trimmed by 6 bases and the J gene end by 7 bases; junction bases not matched to a gene: 7. Here the CDR3 reads CASSPDRGRQPQHF. The DNA of the CDR3 is TGTGCCAGCAGCCCAGACAGGGGGAGGCAGCCCCAGCATTTT.

This chain uses TRBV7-9 with TRBJ2-5; D perhaps matches TRBD2 (7 bases). V was pared by 5 bases and J by 6 bases, with 19 bases between. CDR1 and CDR2 (germline): SEHNR, FQNEAQ (reference sequence). The CDR3 length is 15 residues. The CDR3 region is CASSPRGGGQQTQYF. The CDR3 DNA reads TGTGCCAGCAGCCCGAGAGGGGGGGGTCAGCAGACCCAGTACTTC.

CDR3 DNA sequence: TGTGCCTGGAGTGACCGGACTGGAGCCACCTACAATGAGCAGTTCTTC. The encoded protein is CAWSDRTGATYNEQFF. The chain couples TRBV30 to TRBJ2-1, with D tentatively TRBD2 (5 bases). This CDR3 comprises 16 residues. The V gene's germline CDR1 is GTSNPN and CDR2 SVGIG (reference sequence). Between the trimmed V and J ends, which lost 1 base and 2 bases, there was a span of 15 bases.

J is TRBJ2-3 and V is TRBV5-1, with D possibly matching TRBD2 (6 bases). CDR3 length equals 15 residues. V was clipped by 0 bases and J by 0 bases, with 8 bases between them. The germline CDR1 and CDR2 sequences are SGHRS and YFSETQ. CDR3 residues: CASSLGLASTDTQYF. The CDR3 nucleotides read TGCGCCAGCAGCTTGGGCCTAGCGAGCACAGATACGCAGTATTTT. The full variable domain, rest sourced from reference TRBV5-1 and TRBJ2-3, is KAGVTQTPRYLIKTRGQQVTLSCSPISGHRSVSWYQQTPGQGLQFLFEYFSETQRNKGNFPGRFSGRQFSNSRSEMNVSTLELGDSALYLCASSLGLASTDTQYFGPGTRLTVL.

V gene TRBV24-1 combines with J gene TRBJ2-3; TRBD1 matches at 7 bases. This CDR3 has 18 residues. Germline V gene data show CDR1 as KGHDR and CDR2 as SFDVKD. V lost 2 bases and J lost 2; bases outside the gene matches: 12. The CDR3, as DNA: TGTGCCACCAGTGATTCCTATACTCCGGGACAGCCCACAGATACGCAGTATTTT. It codes for CATSDSYTPGQPTDTQYF.

The CDR3 protein is CASSAFGNTIYF. CDR3 sequence (DNA): TGTGCCAGCAGCGCGTTTGGAAACACCATATATTTT. This chain joins TRBV9 and TRBJ1-3; D not certain. With 3 bases removed from V and 3 bases from J, the gap between germline ends came to 4 bases. CDR3 length: 12 amino acids. Germline assignment: CDR1 SGDLS and CDR2 YYNGEE.

J is TRBJ2-5 and V is TRBV7-6; 7 bases line up with TRBD1. After removal of 5 bases from V and 1 base from J, the junction contained 7 bases not matched to a gene. Germline lookup yields CDR1 SGHVS and CDR2 FNYEAQ. This CDR3 spans 15 amino acids. CDR3 sequence: CASSLQTGTQETQYF. CDR3 sequence (DNA): TGTGCCAGCAGCCTTCAGACAGGGACCCAAGAGACCCAGTACTTC.

The rearrangement joins TRBV28 to TRBJ1-4; perhaps TRBD1 as D (5 bases). The CDR3 length is 13 residues. V was trimmed by 4 bases and J by 7 bases, leaving 10 bases between them. From germline, CDR1 is MDHEN and CDR2 SYDVKM. The CDR3 nucleotides read TGTGCCAGCAGTTCAGGGTCGAGTGAAAAACTGTTTTTT. Protein sequence: CASSSGSSEKLFF.

This rearrangement joins TRBV9 to TRBJ2-1, with 8 bases matching TRBD1. J was trimmed by 7 bases and V by 0 bases; bases with no gene match: 6. The V gene's germline CDR1 is SGDLS and CDR2 YYNGEE. CDR3 length equals 15 residues. This CDR3 is CASSVAGQARNEQFF. In DNA, the CDR3 is TGTGCCAGCAGCGTAGCGGGACAGGCGAGAAATGAGCAGTTCTTC.

This rearrangement joins TRBV7-3 to TRBJ1-2; 10 bases are shared with TRBD1. Germline values: CDR1 SGHTA, CDR2 FQGTGA. V was pared by 5 bases and J by 4 bases, with 4 bases of the junction left unmatched. The CDR3 covers 14 residues. CDR3 amino acids: CASSPDRGLYGYTF. In DNA form, the CDR3 reads TGTGCCAGCAGCCCCGACAGGGGGCTCTATGGCTACACCTTC.

This clone was counted only a few times. The chain is built from TRBV5-1 and TRBJ1-2, with D uncertain. CDR1 SGHRS and CDR2 YFSETQ come from the germline V gene. Between the trimmed V and J ends, which lost 0 bases and 8 bases, there was a span of 14 bases. The CDR3 has 14 residues. The CDR3 spells CASSLGAGNEGYTF. CDR3 DNA: TGCGCCAGCAGCTTGGGGGCCGGGAATGAGGGCTACACCTTC. The full variable domain, with the rest looked up from reference TRBV5-1 and TRBJ1-2, is KAGVTQTPRYLIKTRGQQVTLSCSPISGHRSVSWYQQTPGQGLQFLFEYFSETQRNKGNFPGRFSGRQFSNSRSEMNVSTLELGDSALYLCASSLGAGNEGYTFGSGTRLTVV.

The chain links TRBV20-1 to TRBJ2-1; TRBD2 is a possible D gene (6 bases). V was clipped by 3 bases and J by 6 bases, with 21 bases between them. CDR3 length equals 16 residues. CDR1 is DFQATT and CDR2 is SNEGSKA in the germline V gene (reference sequence). CDR3 sequence reads: CSASPPRPGSPNEQFF. The DNA of the CDR3 is TGCAGTGCTAGTCCTCCCCGACCCGGGAGTCCCAATGAGCAGTTCTTC.

The V gene is TRBV11-2, the J gene TRBJ2-7, with D unclear. The germline gives CDR1 SGHAT, CDR2 FQNNGV. Trimming left V 2 bases short and J 7 bases short, with 9 bases between. The CDR3 is 12 amino acids. The CDR3 DNA is TGTGCCAGCAGCTTAAATCTCGGGGAGCAGTACTTC. Protein product: CASSLNLGEQYF.

The chain has TRBV24-1 and TRBJ1-5; 9 nucleotides align to TRBD1. The CDR3 is 14 residues long. Germline-derived CDR1 and CDR2 are KGHDR and SFDVKD. V was pared by 3 bases and J by 7 bases, with 3 bases of the junction left unmatched. The CDR3 sequence is CATSDTGGGQPQHF. DNA for the CDR3: TGTGCCACCAGTGATACAGGGGGCGGGCAGCCCCAGCATTTT.

This chain joins TRBV5-1 and TRBJ1-1, with D unclear. The CDR3 totals 16 residues. V lost 3 bases and J 1 base, leaving 16 bases between the germline ends. From germline, CDR1 is SGHRS and CDR2 YFSETQ. In DNA, the CDR3 is TGCGCCAGCAGCTGGGCGGGAGATCTGGGGAACACTGAAGCTTTCTTT. It translates to CASSWAGDLGNTEAFF.

The chain employs TRBV28 and TRBJ1-2, with 11 positions matching TRBD1. Germline V gives CDR1 MDHEN, CDR2 SYDVKM. The CDR3 is 14 amino acids. J lost 8 bases, V lost 4 bases, and 6 bases had no gene match. The CDR3 region is CASSSPGQGGGYTF. Written as DNA, the CDR3 is TGTGCCAGCAGTTCACCGGGACAGGGGGGCGGCTACACCTTC.

This chain uses TRBV21-1 with TRBJ2-5; whether TRBD1, the table's D call, matches the DNA was not checked. TRBV21-1 is marked as a pseudogene. The CDR3 is 18 residues long. CDR3 region: CASSKMMNRGPIQETQYF. CDR3 DNA sequence: TGTGCCAGCAGCAAAATGATGAACAGGGGGCCTATCCAAGAGACCCAGTACTTC.

This clone was observed a single time. The chain couples TRBV6-5 to TRBJ1-2, with 7 nucleotides matching TRBD1. The ends lost 7 bases at V and 6 bases at J; junction bases unmatched: 8. The CDR3 contains 13 residues. Looked up from germline, CDR1 is MNHEY and CDR2 is SVGAGI. The CDR3 DNA is TGTGCCAGCAACCCGGACAGGTTCCATGGCTACACCTTC. It translates to CASNPDRFHGYTF.

With respect to this clone: Other DNA sequences within the sample encode an identical CDR3. The gene calls are TRBV19 and TRBJ1-5; tentatively, D is TRBD1 (5 bases). Germline V gives CDR1 LNHDA, CDR2 SQIVND (reference sequence). Trimming removed 3 bases from V and 0 bases from J, with 6 bases in between. The CDR3 extends over 14 amino acids. The CDR3 DNA is TGTGCCAGTAGTATTCAGGGTAGCAATCAGCCCCAGCATTTT. Translated: CASSIQGSNQPQHF. Based on the CDR3 plus reference TRBV19 and TRBJ1-5, the full variable domain is DGGITQSPKYLFRKEGQNVTLSCEQNLNHDAMYWYRQDPGQGLRLIYYSQIVNDFQKGDIAEGYSVSREKKESFPLTVTSAQKNPTAFYLCASSIQGSNQPQHFGDGTRLSIL.

The V call is TRBV6-6, the J call TRBJ2-3, with unresolved D. CDR1 is MNHNY, CDR2 SVGAGI, per germline (reference sequence). V dropped 4 bases and J dropped 3 bases, with 8 bases sitting between them. CDR3 size: 13 residues. CDR3 in DNA: TGTGCCAGCAGTTTACAGAAGACAGATACGCAGTATTTT. It translates to CASSLQKTDTQYF.

In DNA form, the CDR3 reads TGTGCCAGCAGTTCTCCAAAGTCTACTAACTATGGCTACACCTTC. It specifies CASSSPKSTNYGYTF. The chain uses TRBV28 and TRBJ1-2; D is undetermined. Per the germline V gene, CDR1 is MDHEN and CDR2 is SYDVKM. This CDR3 spans 15 amino acids. V was pared by 4 bases and J by 0 bases, with 12 bases between.

This rearrangement joins TRBV20-1 to TRBJ1-5; unclear D gene. The CDR3 sequence is 10 residues long. The V gene lost 8 bases and the J gene lost 8 bases, with 10 bases spanning the gap. The germline gives CDR1 DFQATT, CDR2 SNEGSKA (reference sequence). The CDR3 is CSTIGEPQHF. CDR3 DNA: TGCAGTACCATCGGAGAGCCCCAGCATTTT.

This chain links TRBV7-6 with TRBJ1-6; D is possibly TRBD1 (6 bases). V was trimmed by 1 base and J by 6 bases, leaving 10 bases between them. This CDR3 is built from 15 residues. Germline-derived CDR1 and CDR2 are SGHVS and FNYEAQ. The CDR3 is CASSLVGAGNSPLHF. DNA for the CDR3: TGTGCCAGCAGCTTAGTGGGGGCAGGTAATTCACCCCTCCACTTT.

The gene calls are TRBV7-9 and TRBJ2-1; 7 bases agree with TRBD2. This CDR3 region has 16 residues. Trimming removed 0 bases from V and 6 bases from J; junction bases left unmatched: 8. From germline, CDR1 is SEHNR and CDR2 FQNEAQ (reference sequence). For the CDR3, the DNA is TGTGCCAGCAGCTTAGCGGGGGTAGCTAGCGGCAATGAGCAGTTCTTC. It encodes CASSLAGVASGNEQFF.

This chain joins TRBV6-2 or TRBV6-3 and TRBJ2-7; 7 nucleotides line up with TRBD2. Trimming at V came to 2 bases and at J to 2 bases, leaving 9 bases not matched to a gene. The germline V gene encodes CDR1 MNHEY and CDR2 SVGEGT. The CDR3 length is 16 residues. CDR3 amino acids: CASSYRASGLTYEQYF. The CDR3 region has the DNA TGTGCCAGCAGTTACAGGGCTAGCGGTTTGACCTACGAGCAGTACTTC.